This T cell receptor (beta chain) was sequenced during a study of CD4 T cells in relation to SARS-CoV-2 and coronaviruses. Regarding this clone: As yet, its antigen is unknown.

Produced via immunoSEQ multiplex PCR; TCRdb's table is partial and in-frame only. The data hold tens of thousands of clones, with 65% to 80% observed a single time. The V and J ends lost 7 bases and 0 bases, in that order; junction bases with no gene match: 3. The CDR3 is 15 residues long. CDR1 is SGDLS and CDR2 is YYNGEE in the germline V gene. Sequencing input: memory CD4+ T cells from PBMCs, cultured in vitro. The sequence came from an adult with COVID-19. V gene TRBV9 combines with J gene TRBJ2-1, with TRBD2 matching 11 bases. The CDR3 sequence is CASDTSGSSYNEQFF. DNA for the CDR3: TGTGCCAGCGATACTAGCGGGAGCTCCTACAATGAGCAGTTCTTC.